This TCR beta chain was sequenced in a study of blood T cell repertoires in COVID-19. Study-level information: The study drew acute and convalescent COVID-19 samples from the United States, Italy and Spain.

Each recovered donor of Cohort 3 presented with two negative PCRs, clearance, or symptom resolution. V shed 6 bases and J 3 bases; nucleotides not matched to a gene: 14. In germline, CDR1 is LNHDA, CDR2 SQIVND (reference sequence). The CDR3 is made up of 20 amino acids. Profiled with immunoSEQ multiplex PCR; TCRdb holds only in-frame clones, not every one. The sample includes about 180,000 clones, more than 70% of them seen just once. Sequencing was performed on PBMCs or T cells enriched from blood (not recorded which). The chain couples TRBV19 to TRBJ2-1, with 16 bases fitting TRBD2. The receptor's source is a woman under 40 who had recovered from COVID-19. CDR3 region: CASSPAPGLAGGKYYNEQFF. The CDR3 DNA reads TGTGCCAGTAGCCCAGCCCCGGGACTAGCGGGAGGGAAATACTACAATGAGCAGTTCTTC.